Each of the 15 T cell receptor beta chains below was sequenced from the same sample in a study of neoadjuvant nivolumab and ipilimumab in lung cancer. Repertoires were generated with immunoSEQ multiplex PCR, while TCRdb's copy carries only in-frame clones and drops some. The sample holds over 25,000 clones, 75% to 85% seen once. Specimen: tumor tissue, collected after neoadjuvant nivolumab, alone or with ipilimumab, at or shortly before surgery. The receptor set was obtained from an adult with non-small cell lung cancer.

V gene TRBV18 combines with J gene TRBJ1-5, with D unclear. Trimming removed 3 bases at V and 0 bases at J, with 12 bases between. This CDR3 region has 16 residues. Germline CDR1 KGHSH, CDR2 LQKENI. CDR3 region: CASSPRRTISNQPQHF. The DNA for the CDR3 is TGTGCCAGCTCACCTAGACGGACGATTAGCAATCAGCCCCAGCATTTT.

The rearrangement links TRBV19 to TRBJ1-3; D is ambiguous. The germline V and J ends were trimmed by 7 bases and 0 bases, with 13 bases remaining between them. Germline loops: CDR1 LNHDA, CDR2 SQIVND (reference sequence). The CDR3 consists of 15 residues. CDR3 DNA sequence: TGTGCCAGTACCCTCCTCGCTGACTCTGGAAACACCATATATTTT. Translation: CASTLLADSGNTIYF.

The chain employs TRBV5-1 and TRBJ2-3, with D possibly TRBD2 on 5 matching bases. Trimming removed 4 bases from V and 2 bases from J, with 14 bases in between. The CDR3 consists of 15 residues. CDR1 is SGHRS and CDR2 is YFSETQ in the germline V gene. The CDR3, as DNA: TGCGCCAGCAGCCCAGGACTGGACTTCACAGATACGCAGTATTTT. Encoded protein: CASSPGLDFTDTQYF.

The V gene is TRBV5-6, the J gene TRBJ2-2, with a weak D call TRBD1 (5 bases). Germline CDR1 SGHDT, CDR2 YYEEEE. V shed 3 bases and J shed 3 bases, with 15 bases lying between them. The CDR3 has 16 residues. In DNA form, the CDR3 reads TGTGCCAGCAGCTCGGACACCAGTGGCTACACCGGGGAGCTGTTTTTT. Amino acid sequence: CASSSDTSGYTGELFF.

The gene calls are TRBV10-3 and TRBJ2-7; weak D call: TRBD2 (6 bases). CDR1 ENHRY and CDR2 SYGVKD come from the germline V gene. Trimming removed 4 bases at V and 0 bases at J, with 10 bases between. This CDR3 has 14 amino acids. The CDR3 nucleotides read TGTGCCATCAGTGTTGGCGGGATCTCCTACGAGCAGTACTTC. Protein: CAISVGGISYEQYF.

The chain joins TRBV18 to TRBJ1-1; no reliable D call. This CDR3 contains 17 residues. The germline CDR1 and CDR2 sequences are KGHSH and LQKENI. V lost 3 bases and J lost 2, with 19 bases in between. This CDR3 reads CASSPGQITTPNTEAFF. In nucleotides, the CDR3 is TGTGCCAGCTCACCCGGGCAGATTACAACACCAAACACTGAAGCTTTCTTT.

This chain joins TRBV6-5 and TRBJ2-3, with 9 bases aligning to TRBD2. The CDR3 sequence is 15 residues long. Germline CDR1 reads MNHEY; CDR2 reads SVGAGI. The V and J ends lost 4 bases and 5 bases, in that order; junction bases with no gene match: 7. The CDR3 nucleotides are TGTGCCAGCAGTTCACCGGGACTAGCACAAGATACGCAGTATTTT. It specifies CASSSPGLAQDTQYF.

This clone occurred a few times. The chain employs TRBV7-9 and TRBJ1-1; no reliable D call. Germline lookup yields CDR1 SEHNR and CDR2 FQNEAQ (reference sequence). CDR3 length: 14 residues. V gave up 5 bases and J gave up 4 bases, with 14 bases separating them. DNA of the CDR3: TGTGCCAGCAGCCATTCAAGCCTGACCACTGAAGCTTTCTTT. Its protein is CASSHSSLTTEAFF.

This chain joins TRBV18 and TRBJ2-3; tentative D call: TRBD1 (6 bases). CDR1 and CDR2 (germline): KGHSH, LQKENI. V was shortened by 4 bases and J by 4 bases, with 15 bases between the two germline ends. The CDR3 has 15 residues. The CDR3 DNA follows: TGTGCCAGCTCACGGACAGTTCAAGGAGCAGATACGCAGTATTTT. It encodes CASSRTVQGADTQYF.

This chain links TRBV19 with TRBJ1-1; D is perhaps TRBD1 (6 bases). Germline V gene lookup returns CDR1 LNHDA and CDR2 SQIVND (reference sequence). V lost 5 bases and J lost 6, with 22 bases in between. This CDR3 is 16 amino acids long. CDR3 coding DNA: TGTGCCAGTAGTCTATCACTCACAGGGACCGGCGCTGAAGCTTTCTTT. Protein: CASSLSLTGTGAEAFF.

This clone has only one observation. The V gene is TRBV30, the J gene TRBJ1-2, with D tentatively TRBD1 (5 bases). The CDR3 consists of 13 residues. Germline V gives CDR1 GTSNPN, CDR2 SVGIG (reference sequence). V gave up 4 bases and J gave up 11 bases, with 20 bases separating them. The CDR3 spells CAWTRRDGGRYTF. CDR3 bases: TGTGCCTGGACCCGCCGGGACGGTGGGAGGTACACCTTC.

This clone has a handful of counts. The chain couples TRBV6-5 to TRBJ1-6; a possible D gene is TRBD1 (5 bases). The V gene's germline CDR1 is MNHEY and CDR2 SVGAGI. The CDR3 length is 15 residues. Trimming shortened V by 0 bases and J by 9 bases, and 12 bases separated the two germline ends. This chain's CDR3 is CASSYSSTGGSPLHF. Here the CDR3 DNA reads TGTGCCAGCAGTTACTCGAGTACAGGAGGTTCACCCCTCCACTTT.

Only a few counts were recorded for this clone. The chain joins TRBV6-4 to TRBJ2-1, with 7 positions matching TRBD1. This CDR3 has 15 residues. Germline CDR1 MRHNA, CDR2 SNTAGT. Losses at the gene ends were 3 bases for V and 6 bases for J; bases not matched to a gene: 8. CDR3 nucleotides: TGTGCCAGCAGTGATGACAGGGAAGGAGGCAATGAGCAGTTCTTC. Protein sequence: CASSDDREGGNEQFF.

The chain couples TRBV5-1 to TRBJ2-3, with a tentative D call TRBD2 (5 bases). V was shortened by 4 bases and J by 2 bases, with 17 bases between the two germline ends. This CDR3 comprises 16 residues. Germline CDR1 and CDR2: SGHRS and YFSETQ. The CDR3 DNA sequence: TGCGCCAGCAGCGCGAACACGGGGTCCTTCACAGATACGCAGTATTTT. It codes for CASSANTGSFTDTQYF.

V and J are TRBV30 and TRBJ2-6; D might be TRBD2 (5 bases). This CDR3 contains 14 residues. V was shortened by 3 bases and J by 0 bases, with 6 bases between the two germline ends. From germline, CDR1 is GTSNPN and CDR2 SVGIG (reference sequence). CDR3 in DNA: TGTGCCTGGAGGGGAGCCTCTGGGGCCAACGTCCTGACTTTC. This encodes CAWRGASGANVLTF.